These 32 T cell receptor beta chains originate from one sample sequenced in a study of neurological immune-mediated disorders. TCRdb passed the 5' RACE reads through MiXCR, listing each CDR3 protein once. The sample lists 55,000 to 70,000 distinct CDR3 sequences; roughly 3.9% were seen once. Sample: PBMCs. The receptors derive from a man aged 30 to 45 with multiple sclerosis.

This clonotype occurred many times. This chain uses TRBV7-2 with TRBJ2-1, with 11 bases lining up with TRBD2. The V gene end was trimmed by 5 bases and the J gene end by 0 bases; junction bases not matched to a gene: 12. There are 19 residues in the CDR3. Germline V CDR1 and CDR2: SGHTA, FQGNSA. CDR3 residues: CASSPRLAGGLRSYNEQFF. Here the CDR3 DNA reads TGTGCCAGCAGCCCAAGGCTAGCGGGGGGCCTCCGCTCCTACAATGAGCAGTTCTTC.

In its sample, this clonotype was seen many times. V is TRBV7-7 and J is TRBJ2-1, with TRBD2 as a possible D gene (5 bases). The CDR3 has 15 residues. V lost 1 base and J lost 3, with 10 bases in between. The germline CDR1 and CDR2 sequences are SSHAT and FNYEAQ (reference sequence). CDR3 amino acids: CASSLEAGLYNEQFF. In DNA, the CDR3 is TGTGCCAGCAGCTTAGAGGCAGGACTCTACAATGAGCAGTTCTTC. Full variable domain (outside the CDR3, taken from reference TRBV7-7 and TRBJ2-1): GAGVSQSPRYKVTKRGQDVTLRCDPISSHATLYWYQQALGQGPEFLTYFNYEAQPDKSGLPSDRFSAERPEGSISTLTIQRTEQRDSAMYRCASSLEAGLYNEQFFGPGTRLTVL.

This clonotype showed up many times. The gene calls are TRBV14 and TRBJ2-3; D gene unclear. CDR3 length equals 13 residues. Looked up from germline, CDR1 is SGHDN and CDR2 is FVKESK. Trimming pared 4 bases from V and 4 bases from J, leaving 9 bases between. The CDR3 bases are TGTGCCAGCAGCCTCAGTGGCTCAGATACGCAGTATTTT. Translation: CASSLSGSDTQYF.

This clonotype occurred a few times. This chain uses TRBV5-1 with TRBJ2-2; D is undetermined. CDR3 size: 16 residues. The V gene's germline CDR1 is SGHRS and CDR2 YFSETQ. The V and J ends lost 4 bases and 6 bases respectively, with 19 bases between them. The CDR3 loop is CASSPRTDPWAGELFF. In nucleotides, the CDR3 is TGCGCCAGCAGCCCACGGACCGACCCCTGGGCCGGGGAGCTGTTTTTT.

This clonotype was counted ten times or more. This chain's CDR3 is CASSPWGIYEQYF. The DNA of the CDR3 is TGTGCCAGCAGCCCCTGGGGTATCTACGAGCAGTACTTC. The genes are TRBV14 and TRBJ2-7, with unresolved D. The CDR3 is 13 residues long. The V and J ends lost 4 bases and 3 bases respectively, with 10 bases between them. Germline-derived CDR1 and CDR2 are SGHDN and FVKESK.

In this sample, this clonotype turned up many times. This chain joins TRBV12-3 or TRBV12-4 and TRBJ1-1; D uncertain. V was pared by 0 bases and J by 0 bases, with 8 bases between. The CDR3 length is 15 residues. CDR3 bases: TGTGCCAGCAGTTTAGCGACAACGTTGAACACTGAAGCTTTCTTT. Translated, it gives CASSLATTLNTEAFF.

This clonotype was observed many times. The chain couples TRBV5-1 to TRBJ1-4, with D possibly being TRBD1 (6 bases). The germline V gene has CDR1 SGHRS and CDR2 YFSETQ. The CDR3 covers 17 residues. The V gene lost 0 bases and the J gene lost 8 bases, with 20 bases spanning the gap. The CDR3 nucleotides read TGCGCCAGCAGCTTGGCCACGGTCCGGGGGGCTGGAGAAAAACTGTTTTTT. It encodes CASSLATVRGAGEKLFF.

This clonotype was detected many times. V is TRBV27 and J is TRBJ1-2, with TRBD1 matching 8 bases. V lost 6 bases to trimming and J lost 5 bases; unmatched junction nucleotides: 11. Looked up from germline, CDR1 is MNHEY and CDR2 is SMNVEV (reference sequence). CDR3 length: 15 residues. Here the CDR3 reads CASRQGVGTTYGYTF. Written as DNA, the CDR3 is TGTGCCAGCAGACAGGGGGTAGGCACGACGTATGGCTACACCTTC.

This clonotype was recorded many times. The chain recombines TRBV6-6 with TRBJ2-1, with 9 bases fitting TRBD1. The CDR3 has 15 residues. The germline V gene encodes CDR1 MNHNY and CDR2 SVGAGI (reference sequence). With V trimmed by 8 bases and J by 7 bases, 12 bases remained unmatched. This CDR3 reads CASQTTGGGGNEQFF. The DNA for the CDR3 is TGTGCCAGCCAAACTACAGGGGGCGGTGGGAATGAGCAGTTCTTC.

The chain carries TRBV5-1 and TRBJ2-7, with 8 bases fitting TRBD1. The CDR3 has 15 amino acids. Germline V gene data show CDR1 as SGHRS and CDR2 as YFSETQ. Trimming cost V 3 bases and J 2 bases; bases outside gene matches: 7. CDR3 residues: CASSSDRGPTYEQYF. CDR3 nucleotide sequence: TGCGCCAGCAGCTCCGACAGGGGACCAACCTACGAGCAGTACTTC.

This clonotype was seen ten or more times. This chain links TRBV5-1 with TRBJ2-1; maybe TRBD2 (5 bases). The germline V gene has CDR1 SGHRS and CDR2 YFSETQ. V was clipped by 2 bases and J by 6 bases, with 9 bases between them. There are 13 residues in the CDR3. In DNA, the CDR3 is TGCGCCAGCAGCTTCGTCGGGGTCAATGAGCAGTTCTTC. Protein sequence: CASSFVGVNEQFF.

This clonotype has ten or more counts. The rearrangement links TRBV12-3 or TRBV12-4 to TRBJ1-5, with TRBD1 matching over 10 bases. This CDR3 comprises 16 residues. V gave up 7 bases and J gave up 3 bases; unmatched junction bases: 9. CDR3: CASTYRDRGNNQPQHF. The CDR3 region has the DNA TGTGCCAGCACCTACCGGGACAGGGGTAACAATCAGCCCCAGCATTTT.

This clonotype was recorded many times. This chain links TRBV5-6 with TRBJ2-2, with 14 bases aligning to TRBD2. Germline CDR1 is SGHDT and CDR2 is YYEEEE. The CDR3 consists of 16 residues. V trimming: 5 bases; J trimming: 5 bases; junction bases outside the gene matches: 5. CDR3: CASRGLAGVETGELFF. CDR3 nucleotides: TGTGCCAGCAGGGGACTAGCGGGAGTAGAAACCGGGGAGCTGTTTTTT.

This clonotype was seen ten or more times. The chain carries TRBV12-3 or TRBV12-4 and TRBJ1-3, with D unresolved. CDR3 length: 13 residues. The V end was cut by 7 bases, the J end by 0 bases, with 7 bases between. CDR3 in amino acids: CASTAHSGNTIYF. CDR3 nucleotide sequence: TGTGCCAGCACCGCTCACTCTGGAAACACCATATATTTT.

This clonotype was recorded many times. CDR3 nucleotide sequence: TGTGCCAGCAGCTTTGACAGGGGGCGTGAAAAACTGTTTTTT. Amino acids: CASSFDRGREKLFF. This rearrangement joins TRBV5-6 to TRBJ1-4, with 10 nucleotides matching TRBD1. CDR3 length: 14 amino acids. V lost 2 bases and J lost 7; bases outside the gene matches: 2. Germline V gene data show CDR1 as SGHDT and CDR2 as YYEEEE.

This clonotype came up many times. V gene TRBV11-2 combines with J gene TRBJ2-1, with TRBD2 matching over 12 bases. The V segment lost 3 bases and the J segment 9 bases; nucleotides outside the gene matches: 6. Germline V gives CDR1 SGHAT, CDR2 FQNNGV. CDR3 length: 15 amino acids. CDR3 in amino acids: CASSFASGGVGEQFF. Written as DNA, the CDR3 is TGTGCCAGCAGCTTCGCTAGCGGGGGGGTGGGTGAGCAGTTCTTC. Filled out from reference TRBV11-2 and TRBJ2-1, the complete variable domain reads EAGVAQSPRYKIIEKRQSVAFWCNPISGHATLYWYQQILGQGPKLLIQFQNNGVVDDSQLPKDRFSAERLKGVDSTLKIQPAKLEDSAVYLCASSFASGGVGEQFFGPGTRLTVL.

This clonotype was seen repeatedly, ten times or more. This chain links TRBV5-1 with TRBJ2-7, with 8 bases lining up with TRBD2. This CDR3 contains 14 residues. The germline V gene encodes CDR1 SGHRS and CDR2 YFSETQ. The CDR3 reads CASTFGGAAYEQYF. The CDR3 DNA follows: TGCGCATCGACTTTCGGGGGGGCGGCGTACGAGCAGTACTTC.

Comments on this clonotype: With a much larger clone just one base away, this may be a read error. This chain connects TRBV27 to TRBJ2-7; maybe TRBD2 (6 bases). CDR1 and CDR2 (germline): MNHEY, SMNVEV (reference sequence). Trimming removed 6 bases from V and 0 bases from J, with 15 bases in between. This CDR3 comprises 15 residues. CDR3 in DNA: TGTGCCAGCAGCTCCTCCCCGGGACTCTCCTACGAGCAGTACTTC. Protein: CASSSSPGLSYEQYF.

Comment on this clonotype: The conserved closing phenylalanine or tryptophan is absent in this CDR3, likely reflecting a read error. The chain joins TRBV5-4 to TRBJ1-4, with D possibly matching TRBD1 (5 bases). The CDR3 runs 12 residues. The V gene lost 3 bases and the J gene lost 5 bases, with 5 bases spanning the gap. Germline CDR1 is SGHNT and CDR2 is YYREEE (reference sequence). The CDR3 loop is CASSWDNEKLFN. Written as DNA, the CDR3 is TGTGCCAGCAGCTGGGACAATGAAAAACTGTTTAAT.

This clonotype was detected many times. The rearrangement links TRBV9 to TRBJ2-3, with TRBD2 matching 9 bases. The length of the CDR3 is 16 residues. V lost 4 bases and J lost 7; bases outside the gene matches: 13. Germline lookup yields CDR1 SGDLS and CDR2 YYNGEE. In nucleotides, the CDR3 is TGTGCCAGCAGCTTAAAGGGGTCTAGCGGGACTAATACGCAGTATTTT. This codes for CASSLKGSSGTNTQYF.

This clonotype has ten or more counts. The junction and the germline gene differ at one end; a read error may be behind it. The J gene is TRBJ1-5, the V gene TRBV10-2, with D tentatively TRBD1 (6 bases). Germline lookup yields CDR1 WSHSY and CDR2 SAAADI. This CDR3 is built from 15 residues. The CDR3 loop reads CASSEGGPGNQPQNF. CDR3 sequence (DNA): TGCGCCAGCAGTGAGGGGGGGCCGGGCAATCAGCCCCAGAATTTT.

This clonotype was observed many times. The chain employs TRBV20-1 and TRBJ2-1, with TRBD2 as a possible D gene (6 bases). CDR1 is DFQATT and CDR2 is SNEGSKA in the germline V gene (reference sequence). This CDR3 comprises 15 residues. The V and J ends lost 5 bases and 1 base respectively, with 15 bases between them. The CDR3 nucleotides are TGCAGTGCTGCGGGGTATGGGTTATCCTACAATGAGCAGTTCTTC. Translation gives CSAAGYGLSYNEQFF.

This clonotype has at least ten counts. The chain uses TRBV10-3 and TRBJ2-1; D ambiguous. The germline V gene has CDR1 ENHRY and CDR2 SYGVKD. CDR3 size: 11 residues. Trimming cost V 7 bases and J 2 bases, with 3 bases left between them. The CDR3 reads CAIKPYNEQFF. The CDR3 nucleotides read TGTGCCATCAAACCCTACAATGAGCAGTTCTTC.

This clonotype has at least ten counts. CDR3 protein: CASGTGDRGNEQFF. The CDR3 region has the DNA TGCGCCAGCGGGACAGGGGATCGGGGCAATGAGCAGTTCTTC. The gene calls are TRBV5-1 and TRBJ2-1; 10 nucleotides agree with TRBD1. With V trimmed by 7 bases and J by 6 bases, 7 bases remained unmatched. CDR3 length: 14 residues. Germline V gene sequence: CDR1 SGHRS, CDR2 YFSETQ. The full variable domain, in which reference TRBV5-1 and TRBJ2-1 provide the parts outside the CDR3, is KAGVTQTPRYLIKTRGQQVTLSCSPISGHRSVSWYQQTPGQGLQFLFEYFSETQRNKGNFPGRFSGRQFSNSRSEMNVSTLELGDSALYLCASGTGDRGNEQFFGPGTRLTVL.

This sequence joins TRBV18 and TRBJ2-7, with D hard to call. V lost 6 bases and J lost 0, with 3 bases in between. CDR1 KGHSH and CDR2 LQKENI come from the germline V gene. This CDR3 region has 11 residues. The CDR3 here is CASSTSYEQYF. DNA of the CDR3: TGTGCCAGCTCTACCTCCTACGAGCAGTACTTC.

This clonotype was observed many times. This chain joins TRBV7-2 and TRBJ1-5, with a tentative D call TRBD1 (5 bases). Germline V lookup: CDR1 SGHTA, CDR2 FQGNSA. V was trimmed by 5 bases and J by 1 base, leaving 12 bases between them. The CDR3 length is 15 residues. Written as DNA, the CDR3 is TGTGCCAGCAGCCAAGAGGGGATCAGCAATCAGCCCCAGCATTTT. This encodes CASSQEGISNQPQHF.

This clonotype came up a few times. Being one base from a much bigger clone, this may be a read error. The chain combines TRBV12-3 or TRBV12-4 with TRBJ2-1; 9 positions match TRBD2. V shed 2 bases, J shed 15 bases, and the junction held 5 bases outside the gene matches. This CDR3 contains 12 residues. The CDR3 sequence is CASSLSGTSLFF. The CDR3 DNA reads as TGTGCCAGCAGTTTATCCGGGACTAGCCTGTTCTTC.

This clonotype appeared many times. J is TRBJ2-1 and V is TRBV9; D may be TRBD2 (6 bases). Germline CDR1 SGDLS, CDR2 YYNGEE. Trimming left V 0 bases short and J 5 bases short, with 15 bases between. The CDR3 is 16 residues long. The CDR3 region has the DNA TGTGCCAGCAGCGTAGACCCCACCGGGGGTGACAATGAGCAGTTCTTC. This gives the protein CASSVDPTGGDNEQFF.

This clonotype was observed many times. J is TRBJ2-1 and V is TRBV5-1; D may match TRBD1 or TRBD2 (6 bases each). This CDR3 has 14 amino acids. Trimming left V 4 bases short and J 0 bases short, with 8 bases between. Germline loops: CDR1 SGHRS, CDR2 YFSETQ. This CDR3 is CASSGGGSYNEQFF. CDR3 bases: TGCGCCAGCAGCGGAGGGGGCTCCTACAATGAGCAGTTCTTC.

Many counts were recorded for this clonotype. CDR3 DNA: TGTGCCAGCAGCTTAGCTGCCAGGTTCACCGGGGAGCTGTTTTTT. Translation gives CASSLAARFTGELFF. The V call is TRBV7-8, the J call TRBJ2-2, with D uncertain. CDR3 length: 15 residues. Germline V gene lookup returns CDR1 SGHVS and CDR2 FQNEAQ. The V end was cut by 0 bases, the J end by 4 bases, with 9 bases between.

This clonotype occurred many times. The J gene is TRBJ1-1, the V gene TRBV7-9; the match to TRBD1 covers 7 bases. The CDR3 runs 14 residues. The trim removed 6 bases at V and 11 bases at J, leaving 15 bases unmatched. Germline V gives CDR1 SEHNR, CDR2 FQNEAQ (reference sequence). CDR3 DNA: TGTGCCAGCAGGGAGGTTGGAGGGGGCGCGGCGGCTTTCTTT. This translates into CASREVGGGAAAFF.

This clonotype was detected ten times or more. The V call is TRBV7-9, the J call TRBJ2-7; 8 bases agree with TRBD1. Germline V gene data show CDR1 as SEHNR and CDR2 as FQNEAQ (reference sequence). CDR3 length: 15 amino acids. Trimming cost V 2 bases and J 4 bases; bases outside gene matches: 7. DNA for the CDR3: TGTGCCAGCAGCTTATATAGCAGGGGGCAATACGAGCAGTACTTC. Its protein is CASSLYSRGQYEQYF. The full variable domain, rest sourced from reference TRBV7-9 and TRBJ2-7, is DTGVSQNPRHKITKRGQNVTFRCDPISEHNRLYWYRQTLGQGPEFLTYFQNEAQLEKSRLLSDRFSAERPKGSFSTLEIQRTEQGDSAMYLCASSLYSRGQYEQYFGPGTRLTVT.